What follows is one T cell receptor beta chain and its context. The length of the CDR3 is 14 residues. V was trimmed by 1 base and J by 5 bases, leaving 11 bases between them. The germline gives CDR1 LGHNA, CDR2 YSLEER. The sample is drawn from a study of blood T cell repertoires in COVID-19. The wider study: The study drew acute and convalescent COVID-19 samples from the United States, Italy and Spain. PBMCs, B-cell-depleted T cells, or T cells provided the cDNA or gDNA that made up the material.

Original processing notes: Estimation of nucleated cell counts relied on the amplification of reference gene primers. Clones were sequenced by immunoSEQ multiplex PCR, and TCRdb holds only the in-frame ones, with some missing. That table is the source of V, J and clone size, and D and trimming were worked out from the DNA. The sample records roughly 230,000 clones, roughly 90% being singletons. The sequenced material came from peripheral blood. The V and J genes are TRBV4-3 and TRBJ1-1; no reliable D call. This sequence originates from a human donor in a cohort sampled during active COVID-19. The CDR3 sequence is CASSQGRVRTEAFF. DNA for the CDR3: TGCGCCAGCAGCCAAGGGCGGGTGCGGACTGAAGCTTTCTTT.